This T cell receptor (beta chain) derives from a study of blood T cell repertoires in COVID-19. The data were produced by immunoSEQ multiplex PCR, yet TCRdb's version contains in-frame clones alone and is incomplete. The sample carries about 96,000 clones, approximately 90% recorded once. V lost 4 bases, J lost 1 base, and 7 bases lay in between. This CDR3 comprises 13 residues. The germline V gene encodes CDR1 MGHDK and CDR2 SYGVNS. The source of this sequence is a human donor with COVID-19, enrolled during active disease. The donor label of this sample is uncertain. Sample: peripheral blood. The chain employs TRBV25-1 and TRBJ1-1; D is unresolved. CDR3: CASSVGENTEAFF. The CDR3 bases are TGTGCCAGCAGTGTTGGAGAGAACACTGAAGCTTTCTTT.